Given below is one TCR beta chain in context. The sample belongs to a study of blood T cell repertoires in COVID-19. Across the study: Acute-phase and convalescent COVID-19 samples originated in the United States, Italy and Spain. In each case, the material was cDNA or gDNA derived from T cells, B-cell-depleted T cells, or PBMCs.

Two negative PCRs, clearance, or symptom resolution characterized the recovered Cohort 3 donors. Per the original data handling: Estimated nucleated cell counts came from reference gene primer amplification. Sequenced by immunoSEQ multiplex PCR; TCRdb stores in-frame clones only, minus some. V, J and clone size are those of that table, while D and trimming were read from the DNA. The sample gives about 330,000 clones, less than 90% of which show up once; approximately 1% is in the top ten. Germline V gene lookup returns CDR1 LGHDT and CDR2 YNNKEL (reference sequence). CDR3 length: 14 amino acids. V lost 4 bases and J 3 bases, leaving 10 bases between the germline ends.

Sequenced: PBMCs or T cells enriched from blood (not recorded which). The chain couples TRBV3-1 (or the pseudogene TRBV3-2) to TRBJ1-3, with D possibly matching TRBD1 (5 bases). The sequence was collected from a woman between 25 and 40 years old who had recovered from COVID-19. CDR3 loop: CASSPLGGGNTIYF. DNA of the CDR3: TGTGCCAGCAGCCCCCTGGGGGGTGGAAACACCATATATTTT.